What follows is one T cell receptor (beta chain) and its context. Other DNA sequences in the same sample also yield this CDR3. The sample originates from a study of shared clonotypes between healthy human individuals. Profiling relied on immunoSEQ multiplex PCR, and the TCRdb table lists in-frame clones only, not all of them. The table shows roughly 890,000 clones, with around 92% occurring only once. Only CD45RO-negative cells positively selected for CCR7 counted as naive CD8 cells, so terminally differentiated effector memory CD45RA+ cells were excluded. CDR1 and CDR2 from the germline V gene are LNHDA and SQIVND (reference sequence). V was cut by 5 bases and J by 4 bases, with 6 bases left in between. The CDR3 covers 12 residues.

This sequence originates from a man aged 25 to 40 in good health. V gene TRBV19 combines with J gene TRBJ2-1; D is unresolved. Sequencing input: naive CD8+ T cells sorted from blood. The CDR3, as DNA: TGTGCCAGTAGTCTAGGATACAATGAGCAGTTCTTC. It specifies CASSLGYNEQFF.